These 9 T cell receptor beta chains came from one sample sequenced in a study of blood T cell repertoires in COVID-19. TCRdb's table, derived via immunoSEQ multiplex PCR, lists solely in-frame clones and lacks some. The table records around 97,000 clones, almost 85% of them present only once. The specimen sequenced was peripheral blood. These receptors were collected from a man between 65 and 85 years old with acute or convalescent COVID-19.

This clone was counted a single time. The V gene is TRBV2, the J gene TRBJ2-1; possibly TRBD2 for D (6 bases). Germline values: CDR1 SNHLY, CDR2 FYNNEI. The CDR3 is 12 residues long. Trimming removed 5 bases from V and 7 bases from J, with 9 bases in between. Written as DNA, the CDR3 is TGTGCCAGCAGTAAGGAGGGGAATGAGCAGTTCTTC. It codes for CASSKEGNEQFF.

This chain uses TRBV9 with TRBJ2-3, with 7 bases lining up with TRBD2. The CDR3 loop spans 15 amino acids. The germline CDR1 and CDR2 sequences are SGDLS and YYNGEE. V lost 2 bases, J lost 5 bases, and 8 bases stayed unmatched. CDR3 amino acids: CASSVFAGAEDTQYF. The CDR3, as DNA: TGTGCCAGCAGCGTCTTCGCGGGAGCGGAAGATACGCAGTATTTT. The whole variable domain, filled in from reference TRBV9 and TRBJ2-3, reads DSGVTQTPKHLITATGQRVTLRCSPRSGDLSVYWYQQSLDQGLQFLIQYYNGEERAKGNILERFSAQQFPDLHSELNLSSLELGDSALYFCASSVFAGAEDTQYFGPGTRLTVL.

The rearrangement links TRBV11-2 to TRBJ2-7; 11 bases line up with TRBD2. The V and J ends lost 4 bases and 0 bases, in that order; junction bases with no gene match: 11. Germline V lookup: CDR1 SGHAT, CDR2 FQNNGV. This CDR3 is 18 amino acids long. This CDR3 is CASSSPGTSGSSSYEQYF. CDR3 nucleotides: TGTGCCAGCAGCTCGCCCGGGACTAGCGGTTCTTCCTCCTACGAGCAGTACTTC. The whole variable domain, remainder taken from reference TRBV11-2 and TRBJ2-7, is EAGVAQSPRYKIIEKRQSVAFWCNPISGHATLYWYQQILGQGPKLLIQFQNNGVVDDSQLPKDRFSAERLKGVDSTLKIQPAKLEDSAVYLCASSSPGTSGSSSYEQYFGPGTRLTVT.

The CDR3 nucleotides are TGTGCCAGCAGTTTGAGGAGGTCACCCCTCCACTTT. As protein: CASSLRRSPLHF. V and J are TRBV28 and TRBJ1-6; D remains ambiguous. V was cut by 3 bases and J by 10 bases, with 7 bases left in between. The CDR3 spans 12 residues. CDR1 is MDHEN, CDR2 SYDVKM, per germline.

The chain employs TRBV6-5 and TRBJ2-2, with D uncertain. V lost 7 bases, J lost 7 bases, and 19 bases lay in between. The CDR3 is 15 residues long. Germline V gene lookup returns CDR1 MNHEY and CDR2 SVGAGI. DNA of the CDR3: TGTGCCAGCAAGTGGATCACGGGTGTGGACGGGGAGCTGTTTTTT. It is translated as CASKWITGVDGELFF.

This clone was seen more than once but under ten times. This chain joins TRBV19 and TRBJ1-1, with D tentatively TRBD1 (6 bases). Germline CDR1 LNHDA, CDR2 SQIVND (reference sequence). The CDR3 is made up of 15 amino acids. Trimming shortened V by 4 bases and J by 6 bases, and 18 bases separated the two germline ends. The CDR3: CASSNLQGDRSEAFF. The CDR3, as DNA: TGTGCCAGTAGTAACTTACAGGGTGATCGGTCTGAAGCTTTCTTT.

The chain is built from TRBV12-3 or TRBV12-4 and TRBJ2-1; no firm D call. The CDR3 extends over 13 amino acids. V was clipped by 3 bases and J by 7 bases, with 10 bases between them. This chain's CDR3 is CASSFGVQNEQFF. CDR3 nucleotide sequence: TGTGCCAGCAGTTTCGGAGTTCAAAATGAGCAGTTCTTC.

V is TRBV7-2 and J is TRBJ2-6; no clear D gene. CDR3 size: 15 residues. Trimming left V 4 bases short and J 0 bases short, with 7 bases between. CDR1 SGHTA and CDR2 FQGNSA come from the germline V gene. The CDR3 region has the DNA TGTGCCAGCAGCTCCCCGGTCTCTGGGGCCAACGTCCTGACTTTC. This translates into CASSSPVSGANVLTF.

The CDR3 reads CASAGTSGRYNEQFF. CDR3 DNA: TGTGCCAGCGCCGGGACTAGCGGGAGATACAATGAGCAGTTCTTC. The rearrangement joins TRBV2 to TRBJ2-1, with 14 positions matching TRBD2. The length of the CDR3 is 15 residues. J was trimmed by 4 bases and V by 8 bases; bases with no gene match: 4. Germline V gene lookup returns CDR1 SNHLY and CDR2 FYNNEI.